There are many counts of the clone carrying this T cell receptor (beta chain). Its specificity is not known. The source of the sample is a study of T cell responses to AZD1222 COVID-19 vaccine. Findings of the study overall: Repertoires were obtained only post-peak T cell response. Vaccine-associated CD4 TCRs ranged over spike, dominating at 160-218 and 743-854. White British people made up most donors, females outnumbered males, and clonal diversity was possibly underestimated. Unmutated variant regions reportedly attract nearly half of all spike-specific TCRs.

Germline CDR1 MGHRA, CDR2 YSYEKL. The V end lost 1 base, the J end lost 0 bases, and 2 bases lay between the germline ends. This CDR3 is 13 amino acids long. Profiling relied on immunoSEQ multiplex PCR, and the TCRdb table lists in-frame clones only, not all of them. Among roughly 150,000 clones listed, 75% to 90% were seen once. The receptor's source is an adult in good health. This material consisted of peripheral blood, taken on day 0 of AZD1222 vaccination. The rearrangement links TRBV4-1 to TRBJ2-3; D unclear. CDR3 bases: TGCGCCAGCAGCCAAGCAAGCACAGATACGCAGTATTTT. Translating gives CASSQASTDTQYF.